A single sample gave rise to the 31 T cell receptor beta chains below, sequenced in a study of beta chain features in type 1 diabetes. Broader study findings: Shorter TCRB CDR3s, moderately but significantly so, marked every one of the four CD4+ subsets in Type 1 diabetes patients.

Since all of the isolated RNA was reverse transcribed, expressed TCRB transcripts were what got sequenced. Sequenced by immunoSEQ multiplex PCR; TCRdb stores in-frame clones only, minus some. The table records under 250,000 clones, around 14% of them present only once. Their recognized antigens are unknown. Sequences were obtained from naive CD4+ T cells from blood. The source of these receptors is a man aged 25-45 years with type 1 diabetes.

This clone was seen only a few times. The genes are TRBV27 and TRBJ1-5; a possible D gene is TRBD1 (6 bases). The CDR3 extends over 13 amino acids. Trimming removed 6 bases from V and 6 bases from J, with 12 bases in between. The germline CDR1 and CDR2 sequences are MNHEY and SMNVEV (reference sequence). The CDR3 DNA sequence: TGTGCCAGCAGGCCAGGGGACCTTCAGCCCCAGCATTTT. Translated: CASRPGDLQPQHF.

This chain connects TRBV10-3 to TRBJ2-3; 10 bases agree with TRBD2. Germline values: CDR1 ENHRY, CDR2 SYGVKD. Losses at the gene ends were 2 bases for V and 2 bases for J; bases not matched to a gene: 4. The CDR3 length is 16 residues. Here the CDR3 DNA reads TGTGCCATCAGTGAGAGGACTAGCGGATACACAGATACGCAGTATTTT. Protein: CAISERTSGYTDTQYF.

This chain uses TRBV4-2 with TRBJ2-7; the match to TRBD2 covers 11 bases. Germline V CDR1 and CDR2: LGHNA, YNFKEQ. CDR3 size: 17 residues. Losses at the gene ends were 5 bases for V and 0 bases for J; bases not matched to a gene: 9. CDR3 protein: CASSERSTSGSSYEQYF. The CDR3 DNA is TGTGCCAGCAGCGAAAGATCTACTAGCGGGAGCTCCTACGAGCAGTACTTC.

The chain has TRBV6-7 and TRBJ1-1, with a tentative D call TRBD1 (6 bases). TRBV6-7 is an ORF; its function is uncertain. Trimming shortened V by 5 bases and J by 0 bases, and 13 bases separated the two germline ends. This CDR3 contains 15 residues. CDR3 nucleotide sequence: TGTGCCAGCAGTCAGAACAGGGAGTTGAACACTGAAGCTTTCTTT. Translation: CASSQNRELNTEAFF.

The chain joins TRBV7-9 to TRBJ2-7; a possible D gene is TRBD2 (7 bases). V gave up 5 bases and J gave up 5 bases, with 19 bases separating them. This CDR3 is 15 amino acids long. Per germline, CDR1 SEHNR and CDR2 FQNEAQ (reference sequence). Written as DNA, the CDR3 is TGTGCCAGCAGCCCCCGTGGGGGGGCGGATGACGAGCAGTACTTC. Translation: CASSPRGGADDEQYF. The whole variable domain, filled in from reference TRBV7-9 and TRBJ2-7, reads DTGVSQNPRHKITKRGQNVTFRCDPISEHNRLYWYRQTLGQGPEFLTYFQNEAQLEKSRLLSDRFSAERPKGSFSTLEIQRTEQGDSAMYLCASSPRGGADDEQYFGPGTRLTVT.

This sequence joins TRBV30 and TRBJ2-2, with D possibly matching TRBD2 (5 bases). Germline V gene lookup returns CDR1 GTSNPN and CDR2 SVGIG (reference sequence). V was trimmed by 3 bases and J by 4 bases, leaving 15 bases between them. The CDR3 runs to 15 residues. CDR3 in amino acids: CAWRPRTSGTGELFF. For the CDR3, the DNA is TGTGCCTGGAGGCCTAGAACGAGCGGCACCGGGGAGCTGTTTTTT.

The V gene is TRBV27, the J gene TRBJ2-1; D not certain. Trimming removed 2 bases at V and 8 bases at J, with 10 bases between. Germline V gene sequence: CDR1 MNHEY, CDR2 SMNVEV (reference sequence). The CDR3 length is 13 residues. CDR3 nucleotides: TGTGCCAGCAGTTTAATCCTGAGCGATGAGCAGTTCTTC. It is translated as CASSLILSDEQFF.

This clone has just a few counts. This chain joins TRBV18 and TRBJ1-1, with D possibly matching TRBD1 (6 bases). Germline CDR1 reads KGHSH; CDR2 reads LQKENI. V lost 2 bases and J 4 bases, leaving 11 bases between the germline ends. CDR3 length: 14 residues. DNA for the CDR3: TGTGCCAGCTCACCAATGGACAGAGGCACTGAAGCTTTCTTT. It yields the protein CASSPMDRGTEAFF.

This clone has more than one count but fewer than ten. CDR3 in DNA: TGTGCCAGCGGTCCCACCGGACTAGCGGCTCTCGAGCAGTTCTTC. Encoded protein: CASGPTGLAALEQFF. The chain employs TRBV9 and TRBJ2-1, with 10 bases lining up with TRBD2. Germline V lookup: CDR1 SGDLS, CDR2 YYNGEE. This CDR3 has 15 residues. The J segment lost 10 bases and the V segment lost 7 bases, leaving 14 bases of the junction unmatched.

This rearrangement joins TRBV5-6 to TRBJ2-2, with 12 nucleotides matching TRBD2. Losses at the gene ends were 4 bases for V and 6 bases for J; bases not matched to a gene: 7. This CDR3 region has 16 residues. In germline, CDR1 is SGHDT, CDR2 YYEEEE. The CDR3 is CASSNLLAGGAGELFF. CDR3 in DNA: TGTGCCAGCAGCAACCTACTAGCGGGAGGCGCCGGGGAGCTGTTTTTT.

The V gene is TRBV7-9, the J gene TRBJ2-7; D is possibly TRBD1 (5 bases). Trimming cost V 7 bases and J 3 bases, with 13 bases left between them. Germline loops: CDR1 SEHNR, CDR2 FQNEAQ (reference sequence). The CDR3 totals 13 residues. In DNA, the CDR3 is TGTGCCAGCACGCAGGGCACGGTCTACGAGCAGTACTTC. Translated: CASTQGTVYEQYF.

This clone was found a few times. The chain combines TRBV12-5 with TRBJ2-3; D is perhaps TRBD1 (6 bases). CDR1 is LGHNT, CDR2 FRNRAP, per germline. Trimming removed 3 bases at V and 8 bases at J, with 18 bases between. The CDR3 has 15 residues. The CDR3 DNA is TGTGCTAGTGGTTTAGGACAGTTTTTGGGTGGTACGCAGTATTTT. Translating gives CASGLGQFLGGTQYF.

The rearrangement links TRBV7-9 to TRBJ2-7; 8 nucleotides match TRBD1. CDR1 SEHNR and CDR2 FQNEAQ come from the germline V gene (reference sequence). With 10 bases clipped from V and 2 bases from J, the junction kept 4 bases outside the gene matches. The CDR3 loop spans 12 amino acids. CDR3 amino acids: CAMQGAAYEQYF. The DNA for the CDR3 is TGTGCCATGCAGGGGGCCGCCTACGAGCAGTACTTC.

This clone was observed a few times. V is TRBV9 and J is TRBJ2-5, with TRBD2 as a possible D gene (5 bases). The germline CDR1 and CDR2 sequences are SGDLS and YYNGEE. The CDR3 is 16 residues long. Trimming left V 3 bases short and J 4 bases short, with 19 bases between. In nucleotides, the CDR3 is TGTGCCAGCAGCGCGAGTCCCGGGCTAGCAGGAGAGACCCAGTACTTC. It codes for CASSASPGLAGETQYF.

This clone was counted only a few times. This sequence joins TRBV18 and TRBJ1-5, with D maybe TRBD1 (6 bases). This CDR3 has 15 amino acids. The germline V gene encodes CDR1 KGHSH and CDR2 LQKENI. V was pared by 3 bases and J by 3 bases, with 12 bases between. Here the CDR3 reads CASSPQDSPNQPQHF. CDR3 coding DNA: TGTGCCAGCTCACCTCAGGACAGTCCCAATCAGCCCCAGCATTTT. The full variable domain, in which reference TRBV18 and TRBJ1-5 provide the parts outside the CDR3, is NAGVMQNPRHLVRRRGQEARLRCSPMKGHSHVYWYRQLPEEGLKFMVYLQKENIIDESGMPKERFSAEFPKEGPSILRIQQVVRGDSAAYFCASSPQDSPNQPQHFGDGTRLSIL.

This clone was counted a few times. This chain links TRBV18 with TRBJ2-7, with D unresolved. This CDR3 has 15 residues. The V gene lost 2 bases and the J gene lost 2 bases, with 13 bases spanning the gap. CDR1 and CDR2 from the germline V gene are KGHSH and LQKENI. The CDR3 sequence: CASSPIENRAYEQYF. The CDR3 region has the DNA TGTGCCAGCTCACCAATTGAAAACAGAGCCTACGAGCAGTACTTC.

The rearrangement links TRBV20-1 to TRBJ2-3; tentatively, D is TRBD1 (5 bases). Trimming left V 6 bases short and J 4 bases short, with 8 bases between. Germline V gives CDR1 DFQATT, CDR2 SNEGSKA (reference sequence). The CDR3 length is 11 residues. Here the CDR3 reads CSARTSDTQYF. The CDR3 coding sequence is TGCAGTGCAAGGACATCAGATACGCAGTATTTT.

The chain combines TRBV6-5 with TRBJ2-7; no firm D call. The germline CDR1 and CDR2 sequences are MNHEY and SVGAGI. V lost 4 bases and J 6 bases, leaving 10 bases between the germline ends. The CDR3 is 12 amino acids. The DNA for the CDR3 is TGTGCCAGCAGTTCCGCGCCGTTCGAGCAGTACTTC. This sequence encodes CASSSAPFEQYF.

This chain links TRBV5-1 with TRBJ2-5; 11 bases agree with TRBD2. J lost 5 bases, V lost 0 bases, and 6 bases had no gene match. There are 16 residues in the CDR3. Per the germline V gene, CDR1 is SGHRS and CDR2 is YFSETQ. CDR3 loop: CASSLGGTSGGETQYF. CDR3 DNA: TGCGCCAGCAGCTTGGGTGGGACTAGCGGCGGGGAGACCCAGTACTTC.

V is TRBV19 and J is TRBJ2-3; maybe TRBD2 (6 bases). The CDR3 has 13 residues. V was shortened by 6 bases and J by 1 base, with 8 bases between the two germline ends. Germline V gives CDR1 LNHDA, CDR2 SQIVND (reference sequence). The CDR3 DNA reads as TGTGCCAGTAGGGAGCGGGGCACAGATACGCAGTATTTT. It specifies CASRERGTDTQYF.

This clone has a handful of counts. This chain uses TRBV6-1 with TRBJ2-7, with 7 bases identical to TRBD1. The germline V gene encodes CDR1 MNHNS and CDR2 SASEGT. V lost 6 bases to trimming and J lost 1 base; unmatched junction nucleotides: 9. The CDR3 length is 15 residues. CDR3 region: CASSPRDRSSYEQYF. The CDR3, as DNA: TGTGCCAGCAGCCCCCGGGACAGATCTTCCTACGAGCAGTACTTC.

This clone was seen a handful of times. The chain employs TRBV5-1 and TRBJ1-2, with 8 positions matching TRBD1. The CDR3 is 18 residues long. Germline trimming cut 0 bases from V and 2 bases from J; bases unmatched to any gene: 12. Germline V gives CDR1 SGHRS, CDR2 YFSETQ. The CDR3 region has the DNA TGCGCCAGCAGCTTGGCCGGTATCTTCGGACAGGGAAACTATGGCTACACCTTC. Amino acid sequence: CASSLAGIFGQGNYGYTF.

The CDR3 region has the DNA TGTGCCAGCTCACCACCTCGCAGGGGAGCCTACGAGCAGTACTTC. It yields the protein CASSPPRRGAYEQYF. The chain is built from TRBV18 and TRBJ2-7; D is possibly TRBD1 (6 bases). The germline V gene has CDR1 KGHSH and CDR2 LQKENI. Deletions cut 0 bases from V and 2 bases from J, with 11 bases between. This CDR3 is 15 amino acids long.

The chain is built from TRBV29-1 and TRBJ2-7; D not resolved. Germline V lookup: CDR1 SQVTM, CDR2 ANQGSEA. The CDR3 length is 11 residues. V shed 6 bases and J shed 4 bases, with 10 bases lying between them. The CDR3 loop reads CSVRGGYEQYF. For the CDR3, the DNA is TGCAGCGTCAGAGGCGGATACGAGCAGTACTTC.

The V gene is TRBV18, the J gene TRBJ2-7, with D maybe TRBD2 (6 bases). In germline, CDR1 is KGHSH, CDR2 LQKENI. Trimming removed 6 bases at V and 2 bases at J, with 11 bases between. CDR3 size: 13 residues. The CDR3 coding sequence is TGTGCCAGCTCGGAGGGACGGGCCTACGAGCAGTACTTC. Residues: CASSEGRAYEQYF. The complete variable domain, with remaining parts taken from reference TRBV18 and TRBJ2-7, reads NAGVMQNPRHLVRRRGQEARLRCSPMKGHSHVYWYRQLPEEGLKFMVYLQKENIIDESGMPKERFSAEFPKEGPSILRIQQVVRGDSAAYFCASSEGRAYEQYFGPGTRLTVT.

The table lists this clone with a few counts. The V gene is TRBV6-6, the J gene TRBJ2-1; 8 positions match TRBD1. Germline CDR1 reads MNHNY; CDR2 reads SVGAGI (reference sequence). After removal of 6 bases from V and 3 bases from J, the junction contained 7 bases not matched to a gene. The CDR3 spans 15 residues. The CDR3 loop reads CASRRQGNDYNEQFF. DNA for the CDR3: TGTGCCAGCAGAAGACAGGGGAATGACTACAATGAGCAGTTCTTC.

This clone was seen a handful of times. This chain joins TRBV10-3 and TRBJ1-5; D remains ambiguous. V lost 3 bases and J lost 1, with 7 bases in between. The CDR3 totals 14 residues. Germline values: CDR1 ENHRY, CDR2 SYGVKD. CDR3 amino acids: CAISDVESNQPQHF. For the CDR3, the DNA is TGTGCCATCAGTGACGTAGAGAGCAATCAGCCCCAGCATTTT.

Only a few counts were recorded for this clone. CDR3: CASSLRTGQGNEQFF. CDR3 nucleotide sequence: TGCGCCAGCAGCTTGAGGACAGGGCAGGGCAATGAGCAGTTCTTC. The chain joins TRBV5-1 to TRBJ2-1, with 8 bases aligning to TRBD1. The CDR3 extends over 15 amino acids. Trimming took 1 base from V and 6 from J; bases not matched to a gene: 6. Per the germline V gene, CDR1 is SGHRS and CDR2 is YFSETQ.

This sequence joins TRBV5-1 and TRBJ2-1; 7 nucleotides align to TRBD1. V shed 4 bases, J shed 10 bases, and the junction held 14 bases outside the gene matches. This CDR3 spans 15 amino acids. Germline CDR1 and CDR2: SGHRS and YFSETQ. This CDR3 reads CASSPPGQSTREQFF. The CDR3 DNA is TGCGCCAGCAGCCCGCCGGGACAGTCTACGAGGGAGCAGTTCTTC. Looking up the rest from reference TRBV5-1 and TRBJ2-1 gives the full variable domain: KAGVTQTPRYLIKTRGQQVTLSCSPISGHRSVSWYQQTPGQGLQFLFEYFSETQRNKGNFPGRFSGRQFSNSRSEMNVSTLELGDSALYLCASSPPGQSTREQFFGPGTRLTVL.

This clone was detected a few times. The chain joins TRBV6-5 to TRBJ1-2; D remains unclear. The CDR3 runs to 15 residues. V lost 6 bases to trimming and J lost 4 bases, with 18 bases between them. CDR1 and CDR2 from the germline V gene are MNHEY and SVGAGI. The CDR3 DNA reads as TGTGCCAGCAGCGTCGGGAACAGACGGTCCTATGGCTACACCTTC. Residues: CASSVGNRRSYGYTF.

The gene calls are TRBV5-1 and TRBJ2-1; 12 bases align to TRBD2. CDR3 length equals 16 residues. Germline V CDR1 and CDR2: SGHRS, YFSETQ. Trimming took 0 bases from V and 7 from J; bases not matched to a gene: 5. Here the CDR3 reads CASSLELAGGRNEQFF. CDR3 DNA: TGCGCCAGCAGCTTGGAACTAGCGGGAGGACGGAATGAGCAGTTCTTC. The variable domain in full, completed from reference TRBV5-1 and TRBJ2-1, reads KAGVTQTPRYLIKTRGQQVTLSCSPISGHRSVSWYQQTPGQGLQFLFEYFSETQRNKGNFPGRFSGRQFSNSRSEMNVSTLELGDSALYLCASSLELAGGRNEQFFGPGTRLTVL.